These T cell receptor beta chains were read from a single sample in a study of early T cells in non-severe SARS-CoV-2 infection. TCRdb re-derived calls from the 5' RACE reads in MiXCR, one entry per CDR3 protein. The table lists roughly 100,000 distinct CDR3 sequences, around 12% of them singletons. Sequenced sample: whole blood. The receptors stem from an adult who was a healthcare worker with PCR-confirmed SARS-CoV-2 infection or an uninfected control (not recorded which). Both conserved end residues are part of each CDR3. D genes are given only for firm matches. The size of a clone is reported for some rows only, either as once, few or many, or as a class for expanded clones.

v_gene	abundance	j_gene	d_gene	CDR3aa	CDR3nt
TRBV28	many	TRBJ2-5	-	CASSLGRVETQYF	TGTGCCAGCAGTTTAGGCAGGGTGGAGACCCAGTACTTC
TRBV4-2	-	TRBJ1-3	-	CASSQGVGRASGNTIYF	TGTGCCAGCAGCCAAGGGGTCGGGAGGGCCTCTGGAAACACCATATATTTT
TRBV20-1	-	TRBJ2-7	TRBD2	CSARDLAGVGQYF	TGCAGTGCTAGGGATCTAGCGGGAGTTGGGCAGTACTTC
TRBV30	few	TRBJ2-1	TRBD2	CAWSSGRADEQFF	TGTGCCTGGAGCAGCGGGAGAGCGGATGAGCAGTTCTTC
TRBV10-3	many	TRBJ1-6	TRBD1	CAISARQGQGRALHF	TGTGCCATCAGTGCCCGGCAGGGACAGGGTCGGGCCCTCCACTTT
TRBV2	-	TRBJ1-1	TRBD1	CASNQIGQGGTEAFF	TGTGCCAGCAACCAAATCGGACAGGGGGGGACTGAAGCTTTCTTT
TRBV18	-	TRBJ2-5	-	CASSPQPETQYF	TGTGCCAGCTCACCCCAGCCGGAGACCCAGTACTTC
TRBV10-3	many	TRBJ2-1	TRBD2	CAISESRLAALGQFF	TGTGCCATCAGTGAGTCTAGACTAGCCGCTCTAGGGCAGTTCTTC
TRBV1	-	TRBJ2-7	-	CTSSPPLRSRAHYEQYF	TGCACCAGCAGCCCACCATTACGTTCACGCGCTCACTACGAGCAGTACTTC
TRBV20-1	few	TRBJ2-5	-	CSARDRGRQETQYF	TGCAGTGCTAGAGATAGGGGCAGGCAAGAGACCCAGTACTTC
TRBV12-3/TRBV12-4	few	TRBJ1-5	-	CARLQGCNQPQHF	TGTGCCAGACTACAGGGATGCAATCAGCCCCAGCATTTT
TRBV2	few	TRBJ1-2	-	CASSEARQNYGYTF	TGTGCCAGCAGTGAAGCGCGGCAGAACTATGGCTACACCTTC
TRBV7-2	-	TRBJ2-5	-	CASSAQGRETQYF	TGTGCCAGCAGCGCACAGGGACGGGAGACCCAGTACTTC
TRBV20-1	few	TRBJ2-3	TRBD2	CSARDLAGTSPPDTQYF	TGCAGTGCTAGAGATCTCGCGGGGACTAGCCCTCCAGATACGCAGTATTTT
TRBV3-1	-	TRBJ2-2	-	CASSHPPGTADTGELFF	TGTGCCAGCAGCCATCCCCCAGGGACTGCGGACACCGGGGAGCTGTTTTTT
TRBV6-6	many	TRBJ1-1	TRBD1	CASSSPDKGQGMNTEAFF	TGTGCCAGCAGTTCACCGGATAAGGGACAGGGGATGAACACTGAAGCTTTCTTT
TRBV27	many	TRBJ2-7	-	CASSSRTSHQFEQYF	TGTGCCAGCAGTTCCCGGACTTCTCACCAATTCGAGCAGTACTTC
TRBV19	-	TRBJ2-1	TRBD2	CASSWGLAEYNEQFF	TGTGCCAGTAGTTGGGGACTAGCGGAATACAATGAGCAGTTCTTC
TRBV5-1	-	TRBJ2-2	TRBD2	CASSLGLAGAAGELFF	TGCGCCAGCAGCTTAGGACTAGCGGGAGCGGCCGGGGAGCTGTTTTTT
TRBV18	many	TRBJ1-1	-	CASSPRQEQFGAFF	TGTGCCAGCTCACCTCGACAGGAGCAGTTCGGAGCTTTCTTT
TRBV12-3/TRBV12-4	many	TRBJ2-5	TRBD1	CASSYGRGETQYF	TGTGCCAGCAGTTATGGCAGGGGGGAGACCCAGTACTTC
TRBV15	few	TRBJ2-1	-	CATSRARTDLEQFF	TGTGCCACCAGCAGAGCTCGCACGGACCTTGAGCAGTTCTTC
TRBV9	-	TRBJ2-4	-	CASSVTVGAGIQYF	TGTGCCAGCAGCGTTACGGTCGGGGCCGGCATTCAGTACTTC
TRBV4-1	few	TRBJ2-3	-	CASSQSFPTPLTDTQYF	TGCGCCAGCAGCCAATCATTCCCCACTCCTCTCACAGATACGCAGTATTTT
TRBV20-1	-	TRBJ1-4	TRBD1	CSATGTATNEKLFF	TGCAGTGCTACCGGGACAGCAACTAATGAAAAACTGTTTTTT
TRBV7-9	few	TRBJ2-1	-	CASSLGWKEQFF	TGTGCCAGCAGCTTGGGTTGGAAGGAGCAGTTCTTC
TRBV28	many	TRBJ1-5	-	CASSGATLNQPQHF	TGTGCCAGCAGTGGGGCGACACTCAATCAGCCCCAGCATTTT
TRBV7-9	-	TRBJ1-4	-	CASSLGFGVGEKLFF	TGTGCCAGCAGCTTAGGTTTCGGGGTCGGTGAAAAACTGTTTTTT
TRBV6-2/TRBV6-3	-	TRBJ2-3	-	CAASFGTDTQYF	TGTGCCGCCTCCTTCGGCACAGATACGCAGTATTTT
TRBV18	once	TRBJ1-1	-	CASSPPQQALEAFF	TGTGCCAGCTCACCACCACAGCAGGCGCTTGAAGCTTTCTTT
TRBV12-3/TRBV12-4	many	TRBJ2-1	-	CASTTRAEQFF	TGTGCCAGCACTACCCGGGCTGAGCAGTTCTTC
TRBV6-2/TRBV6-3	-	TRBJ2-7	TRBD2	CASSQAGGHPYEQYF	TGTGCCAGCAGCCAAGCGGGAGGTCACCCCTACGAGCAGTACTTC
TRBV29-1	-	TRBJ2-1	-	CSVYVRLNEQFF	TGCAGCGTTTACGTTAGGCTAAATGAGCAGTTCTTC
TRBV7-3	many	TRBJ2-1	TRBD2	CASSLSGSEQFF	TGTGCCAGCAGCTTGAGCGGGAGTGAGCAGTTCTTC
TRBV4-3	few	TRBJ1-2	TRBD1	CASSQGATGGVYGYTF	TGCGCCAGCAGCCAAGGGGCTACAGGGGGCGTCTATGGCTACACCTTC
TRBV20-1	-	TRBJ1-1	-	CSAREAFF	TGCAGTGCTAGAGAAGCTTTCTTT
TRBV29-1	-	TRBJ2-3	TRBD2	CSVDLGDYPDTQYF	TGCAGCGTTGATTTGGGGGACTACCCAGATACGCAGTATTTT
TRBV4-2	-	TRBJ1-6	TRBD1	CASSQDRVNSPLHF	TGTGCCAGCAGCCAGGACAGGGTGAATTCACCCCTCCACTTT
TRBV2	many	TRBJ1-5	-	CASSEQGPRQPQHF	TGTGCCAGCAGTGAACAGGGCCCGCGGCAGCCCCAGCATTTT
TRBV12-3/TRBV12-4	-	TRBJ2-1	-	CASSLGYSSYNEQFF	TGTGCCAGCAGTTTGGGTTACAGCTCCTACAATGAGCAGTTCTTC
TRBV7-9	-	TRBJ2-2	TRBD2	CASSQGLAGRRELFF	TGTGCCAGCAGCCAAGGGCTAGCGGGAAGGAGGGAGCTGTTTTTT
TRBV7-2	many	TRBJ1-4	TRBD1	CASSQPGQGIEKLFF	TGTGCCAGCAGCCAACCGGGACAGGGGATTGAAAAACTGTTTTTT
TRBV12-3/TRBV12-4	-	TRBJ2-3	-	CASSSRGPDTQYF	TGTGCCAGCAGTTCCAGGGGACCAGATACGCAGTATTTT
TRBV6-6	many	TRBJ2-3	-	CASSYSPGPRTDTQYF	TGTGCCAGCAGTTACTCGCCAGGGCCCCGCACAGATACGCAGTATTTT
TRBV4-3	few	TRBJ2-7	TRBD2	CASSPLAGYEQYF	TGCGCCAGCAGCCCTCTAGCGGGCTACGAGCAGTACTTC
TRBV5-6	many	TRBJ2-5	TRBD2	CASSMGGLAERGTQYF	TGTGCCAGCAGCATGGGAGGACTAGCGGAGAGGGGGACCCAGTACTTC
TRBV6-6	many	TRBJ1-5	-	CASSLSDRVHSNQPQHF	TGTGCCAGCAGTTTATCTGATAGGGTACACAGCAATCAGCCCCAGCATTTT
TRBV12-3/TRBV12-4	many	TRBJ2-7	-	CASSPHPVHQQYF	TGTGCCAGCAGCCCCCACCCGGTCCACCAGCAGTACTTC
TRBV4-2	many	TRBJ2-1	TRBD2	CASSQDFICPWPRLAGSNEQFF	TGTGCCAGCAGCCAAGATTTCATTTGTCCTTGGCCCCGACTAGCGGGCTCCAATGAGCAGTTCTTC
TRBV29-1	many	TRBJ1-1	TRBD1	CSVYGTDEAFF	TGCAGCGTTTATGGGACAGATGAAGCTTTCTTT
TRBV28	-	TRBJ2-7	-	CASTARTNEQYF	TGTGCCAGCACCGCTAGGACTAACGAGCAGTACTTC
TRBV5-1	-	TRBJ1-5	TRBD1	CASSTQGGQPQHF	TGCGCCAGCAGCACCCAGGGGGGCCAGCCCCAGCATTTT
TRBV7-6	many	TRBJ2-7	-	CASSSQGNSYEQYF	TGTGCCAGCAGCTCCCAAGGGAATTCCTACGAGCAGTACTTC
TRBV19	few	TRBJ2-5	TRBD1	CASSIGGQGAETQYF	TGTGCCAGTAGTATAGGAGGACAGGGGGCGGAGACCCAGTACTTC
TRBV20-1	many	TRBJ2-7	-	CSARVGGEYEQYF	TGCAGTGCCCGAGTAGGGGGGGAGTACGAGCAGTACTTC